This T cell receptor beta chain was documented in a study of sequential checkpoint blockade in melanoma. Study details: 85 to 95 pretreatment tumor DNA samples were TCRβ immunosequenced.

This CDR3 region has 14 residues. V was pared by 4 bases and J by 2 bases, with 4 bases of the junction left unmatched. Germline V gene sequence: CDR1 SGHRS, CDR2 YFSETQ. Treatment described: randomized to nivolumab then ipilimumab (arm A) or the reverse (arm B). Profiling relied on immunoSEQ multiplex PCR, and the TCRdb table lists in-frame clones only, not all of them. The sample contains about 11,000 clones, 28% of which appear only once. The genes are TRBV5-1 and TRBJ1-1, with TRBD1 matching over 8 bases. The receptor's source is a human donor with melanoma. Sequenced here: tumor tissue (inferred from file names), sampled from a patient given nivolumab and ipilimumab in sequence. The CDR3 nucleotides read TGCGCCAGCAGCCGGACAGGGCTAAACACTGAAGCTTTCTTT. Protein product: CASSRTGLNTEAFF.